Following are 21 T cell receptor beta chains from one sample sequenced in a study of shared clonotypes between healthy human individuals. The assay was immunoSEQ multiplex PCR, and TCRdb's table has in-frame clones only and misses some. The sample holds roughly 2.2 million clones, approximately 93% seen once. The sequenced sample consisted of naive CD4+ T cells from PBMCs. Specified subset: CD45RA+ positively selected. The receptors originated from a man in his late teens or twenties in good health. Some clones in this sample may be carry-over from other donors' samples.

Remarks on this clone: In the same sample, other DNA sequences code for this CDR3. The rearrangement joins TRBV27 to TRBJ1-2, with D perhaps TRBD1 (6 bases). Per the germline V gene, CDR1 is MNHEY and CDR2 is SMNVEV (reference sequence). The CDR3 covers 12 residues. Trimming pared 2 bases from V and 5 bases from J, leaving 6 bases between. Here the CDR3 DNA reads TGTGCCAGCAGTTTAAGGGGGTATGGCTACACCTTC. Its translation: CASSLRGYGYTF.

A word on this clone: The same CDR3 arises from other DNA sequences in this sample as well. The J gene is TRBJ1-1, the V gene TRBV7-3, with unresolved D. Germline CDR1 SGHTA, CDR2 FQGTGA. The CDR3 runs to 13 residues. Trimming removed 3 bases at V and 1 base at J, with 6 bases between. The chain's CDR3 is CASSFGRNTEAFF. The CDR3 region has the DNA TGTGCCAGCAGCTTTGGGAGGAACACTGAAGCTTTCTTT. The entire variable domain, with the rest obtained from reference TRBV7-3 and TRBJ1-1, is as follows: GAGVSQTPSNKVTEKGKYVELRCDPISGHTALYWYRQSLGQGPEFLIYFQGTGAADDSGLPNDRFFAVRPEGSVSTLKIQRTERGDSAVYLCASSFGRNTEAFFGQGTRLTVV.

The chain employs TRBV7-8 and TRBJ1-1; D perhaps matches TRBD1 (6 bases). CDR3 length: 13 amino acids. Trimming shortened V by 5 bases and J by 11 bases, and 18 bases separated the two germline ends. In germline, CDR1 is SGHVS, CDR2 FQNEAQ. CDR3 amino acids: CASSQGPIVGAFF. The DNA for the CDR3 is TGTGCCAGCAGCCAGGGGCCAATAGTGGGTGCTTTCTTT.

The chain couples TRBV7-6 to TRBJ2-2; 8 bases agree with TRBD1. Germline loops: CDR1 SGHVS, CDR2 FNYEAQ. The V gene end was trimmed by 4 bases and the J gene end by 2 bases; junction bases not matched to a gene: 6. The CDR3 has 16 amino acids. CDR3 amino acids: CASSSGTGLNTGELFF. In nucleotides, the CDR3 is TGTGCCAGCAGCTCTGGGACAGGCCTCAACACCGGGGAGCTGTTTTTT.

This clone was counted a single time. The rearrangement joins TRBV2 to TRBJ2-2; TRBD2 aligns across 9 bases. CDR3 size: 18 residues. J lost 5 bases, V lost 7 bases, and 17 bases had no gene match. CDR1 is SNHLY, CDR2 FYNNEI, per germline. The CDR3 loop reads CASISRASGTTSTGELFF. CDR3 in DNA: TGTGCCAGCATCTCTAGGGCTAGCGGGACCACGTCTACCGGGGAGCTGTTTTTT.

The chain couples TRBV7-9 to TRBJ2-1; D ambiguous. Germline V CDR1 and CDR2: SEHNR, FQNEAQ (reference sequence). V lost 2 bases to trimming and J lost 9 bases, with 11 bases between them. The CDR3 has 13 amino acids. CDR3 loop: CASSLNLDGEQFF. The CDR3 coding sequence is TGTGCCAGCAGCTTAAACCTAGATGGTGAGCAGTTCTTC.

The chain has TRBV19 and TRBJ2-3; D perhaps matches TRBD1 (7 bases). The V end lost 5 bases, the J end lost 4 bases, and 13 bases lay between the germline ends. Germline CDR1 is LNHDA and CDR2 is SQIVND (reference sequence). The CDR3 extends over 14 amino acids. CDR3 amino acids: CASSPRDSPDTQYF. The DNA of the CDR3 is TGTGCCAGTAGTCCGCGGGACAGTCCAGATACGCAGTATTTT.

This clone occurred a few times. The genes are TRBV7-9 and TRBJ1-2; no definite D call. V lost 1 base and J 8 bases, leaving 8 bases between the germline ends. CDR3 length: 12 residues. CDR1 and CDR2 from the germline V gene are SEHNR and FQNEAQ (reference sequence). The CDR3 here is CASSLDLEGYTF. CDR3 coding DNA: TGTGCCAGCAGCTTAGACCTGGAGGGCTACACCTTC.

This chain connects TRBV14 to TRBJ2-3; D could derive from TRBD1 or TRBD2 (5 bases each). There are 17 residues in the CDR3. The germline gives CDR1 SGHDN, CDR2 FVKESK. Deletions cut 4 bases from V and 5 bases from J, with 22 bases between. The CDR3 bases are TGTGCCAGCAGCCGAGGGAATGTTGGGGGTGGCGGAGATACGCAGTATTTT. Its protein is CASSRGNVGGGGDTQYF. Together with reference TRBV14 and TRBJ2-3, the CDR3 gives the full variable domain: EAGVTQFPSHSVIEKGQTVTLRCDPISGHDNLYWYRRVMGKEIKFLLHFVKESKQDESGMPNNRFLAERTGGTYSTLKVQPAELEDSGVYFCASSRGNVGGGGDTQYFGPGTRLTVL.

V is TRBV11-2 and J is TRBJ2-5; the D call may be TRBD1 or TRBD2 (5 bases each). Germline CDR1 is SGHAT and CDR2 is FQNNGV. Trimming shortened V by 1 base and J by 4 bases, and 13 bases separated the two germline ends. CDR3 size: 15 residues. CDR3: CASSLGTGTLETQYF. CDR3 DNA sequence: TGTGCCAGCAGCTTAGGGACCGGGACCTTAGAGACCCAGTACTTC.

Turning to this clone: The same CDR3 also results from other DNA sequences found in this sample. The J gene is TRBJ2-2, the V gene TRBV5-6, with D unclear. The CDR3 runs 13 residues. The germline V gene has CDR1 SGHDT and CDR2 YYEEEE. V dropped 0 bases and J dropped 4 bases, with 4 bases sitting between them. The CDR3 region is CASSLGVTGELFF. The CDR3 bases are TGTGCCAGCAGCTTGGGAGTCACCGGGGAGCTGTTTTTT.

The chain joins TRBV29-1 to TRBJ2-5, with 11 bases lining up with TRBD1. Per the germline V gene, CDR1 is SQVTM and CDR2 is ANQGSEA. After removal of 2 bases from V and 2 bases from J, the junction contained 10 bases not matched to a gene. This CDR3 has 17 residues. CDR3 in DNA: TGCAGCGTTGAAAAAGGGTGGGGACAGGGGGGTCAAGAGACCCAGTACTTC. It yields the protein CSVEKGWGQGGQETQYF.

The V and J genes are TRBV30 and TRBJ2-4; maybe TRBD2 (6 bases). The CDR3 extends over 15 amino acids. Trimming stripped 0 bases from V and 3 bases from J, with 12 bases between. Germline V gene data show CDR1 as GTSNPN and CDR2 as SVGIG (reference sequence). CDR3 sequence: CAWSVFGGSKNIQYF. DNA for the CDR3: TGTGCCTGGAGTGTATTTGGGGGGAGCAAAAACATTCAGTACTTC.

About this clone: Other nucleotide sequences from this sample produce the same CDR3. The gene calls are TRBV4-1 and TRBJ2-7, with 11 bases fitting TRBD2. There are 16 residues in the CDR3. CDR1 is MGHRA, CDR2 YSYEKL, per germline. V lost 1 base and J lost 1; bases outside the gene matches: 3. The CDR3 reads CASSQGLAGGSYEQYF. In DNA form, the CDR3 reads TGCGCCAGCAGCCAAGGCCTAGCGGGAGGTTCCTACGAGCAGTACTTC.

The rearrangement joins TRBV28 to TRBJ2-3, with TRBD1 as a possible D gene (5 bases). This CDR3 region has 14 residues. CDR1 is MDHEN and CDR2 is SYDVKM in the germline V gene. V lost 4 bases and J 3 bases, leaving 11 bases between the germline ends. The CDR3 sequence is CASSSDSSTDTQYF. Here the CDR3 DNA reads TGTGCCAGCAGTTCCGACAGTTCGACAGATACGCAGTATTTT.

The V gene is TRBV7-2, the J gene TRBJ2-1; 11 positions match TRBD2. V trimming: 3 bases; J trimming: 5 bases; junction bases outside the gene matches: 6. This CDR3 has 16 amino acids. Looked up from germline, CDR1 is SGHTA and CDR2 is FQGNSA. The CDR3 DNA follows: TGTGCCAGCAGCTTTCGTTTGACTAGCGGGGACAATGAGCAGTTCTTC. It is translated as CASSFRLTSGDNEQFF.

The chain joins TRBV11-2 to TRBJ2-1; D gene uncertain. Germline assignment: CDR1 SGHAT and CDR2 FQNNGV. The V gene lost 5 bases and the J gene lost 9 bases, with 14 bases spanning the gap. This CDR3 contains 13 residues. In DNA, the CDR3 is TGTGCCAGCAGCCCTACTCTTTTCACTGAGCAGTTCTTC. This encodes CASSPTLFTEQFF.

Only a few counts were recorded for this clone. The sample has other DNA sequences that encode this CDR3 too. The chain uses TRBV4-1 and TRBJ1-5; D call uncertain. The CDR3 loop spans 13 amino acids. Trimming took off 0 bases at V and 4 bases at J, with 4 bases between the two ends. Germline assignment: CDR1 MGHRA and CDR2 YSYEKL. The CDR3 nucleotides are TGCGCCAGCAGCCAAGATTCGAATCAGCCCCAGCATTTT. This encodes CASSQDSNQPQHF.

The gene calls are TRBV28 and TRBJ2-7; maybe TRBD2 (6 bases). V lost 5 bases to trimming and J lost 7 bases, with 18 bases between them. CDR3 length equals 14 residues. Germline assignment: CDR1 MDHEN and CDR2 SYDVKM. The CDR3 nucleotides read TGTGCCAGCAGTCCGACTAGTGAGACCCGGGAGCAGTACTTC. Translated: CASSPTSETREQYF. Full variable domain (missing parts from reference TRBV28 and TRBJ2-7): DVKVTQSSRYLVKRTGEKVFLECVQDMDHENMFWYRQDPGLGLRLIYFSYDVKMKEKGDIPEGYSVSREKKERFSLILESASTNQTSMYLCASSPTSETREQYFGPGTRLTVT.

The chain joins TRBV5-1 to TRBJ2-3, with 9 positions matching TRBD1. This CDR3 has 15 amino acids. V trimming: 4 bases; J trimming: 3 bases; junction bases outside the gene matches: 6. From germline, CDR1 is SGHRS and CDR2 YFSETQ. This chain's CDR3 is CASSVGQGPTDTQYF. CDR3 DNA: TGCGCCAGCAGCGTGGGACAGGGTCCGACAGATACGCAGTATTTT.

The chain recombines TRBV7-8 with TRBJ1-1; D uncertain. The CDR3 sequence is 12 residues long. V dropped 1 base and J dropped 11 bases, with 11 bases sitting between them. Looked up from germline, CDR1 is SGHVS and CDR2 is FQNEAQ. Written as DNA, the CDR3 is TGTGCCAGCAGCTTAGTAAACACTGGGGCTTTCTTT. Its translation is CASSLVNTGAFF.